One sample yielded the 18 T cell receptor beta chains listed below, sequenced in a study of spatial heterogeneity in lung cancer. TCRdb ran MiXCR on the 5' RACE reads and lists one entry per CDR3 protein. The sample includes tens of thousands of distinct CDR3 sequences, 4% to 6% seen only once; the top ten take around 25%. Stated time point: sample taken at primary tumor resection. Whole RNA, which was extracted from tumor, nontumor lung tissue or frozen PBMC, was sequenced without any cell sorting. The starting material was PBMCs, obtained at surgery. Receptors originate from a female donor with early-stage non-small cell lung cancer.

This clonotype was picked up many times. The chain joins TRBV28 to TRBJ1-2; perhaps TRBD1 as D (5 bases). Germline CDR1 and CDR2: MDHEN and SYDVKM. V gave up 1 base and J gave up 6 bases, with 12 bases separating them. This CDR3 has 14 amino acids. CDR3 residues: CASSLSGMAHGYTF. In nucleotides, the CDR3 is TGTGCCAGCAGTTTATCAGGGATGGCCCATGGCTACACCTTC.

This clonotype was counted ten times or more. The chain is built from TRBV10-3 and TRBJ1-2; TRBD1 might be the D (6 bases). From germline, CDR1 is ENHRY and CDR2 SYGVKD. V lost 5 bases and J lost 0, with 10 bases in between. The CDR3 length is 14 residues. For the CDR3, the DNA is TGTGCCATCAGTCAGGGGAGAGCTAACTATGGCTACACCTTC. Translating gives CAISQGRANYGYTF.

This clonotype has at least ten counts. The gene calls are TRBV28 and TRBJ1-1, with 9 bases matching TRBD1. The V and J ends lost 10 bases and 2 bases, in that order; junction bases with no gene match: 14. Germline assignment: CDR1 MDHEN and CDR2 SYDVKM. The CDR3 consists of 16 residues. As DNA, the CDR3 is TGTGCCATGTCACCCGGGACAGGGAAGCCCAACACTGAAGCTTTCTTT. The encoded protein is CAMSPGTGKPNTEAFF.

This clonotype has ten or more counts. The gene calls are TRBV29-1 and TRBJ2-7, with D perhaps matching TRBD2 (5 bases). V gave up 8 bases and J gave up 3 bases, with 14 bases separating them. The germline V gene has CDR1 SQVTM and CDR2 ANQGSEA. The CDR3 sequence is 12 residues long. The CDR3 is CSTKGVGYEQYF. The CDR3 DNA is TGCAGCACTAAGGGAGTCGGCTACGAGCAGTACTTC.

This clonotype occurred many times. V usage is TRBV7-3 and J usage is TRBJ2-2; TRBD2 might be the D (6 bases). Germline CDR1 is SGHTA and CDR2 is FQGTGA. The V end was cut by 5 bases, the J end by 7 bases, with 14 bases between. The CDR3 length is 14 residues. The CDR3 loop is CASSPEAGRGELFF. In DNA, the CDR3 is TGTGCCAGCAGCCCCGAGGCGGGGCGCGGGGAGCTGTTTTTT.

This clonotype has a count of ten or more. The genes are TRBV6-6 and TRBJ2-3; no reliable D call. The CDR3 extends over 14 amino acids. V was trimmed by 7 bases and J by 5 bases, leaving 16 bases between them. Germline CDR1 is MNHNY and CDR2 is SVGAGI (reference sequence). This CDR3 is CASTPPQEKDTQYF. CDR3 nucleotides: TGTGCCAGCACTCCACCCCAGGAGAAAGATACGCAGTATTTT.

This clonotype was picked up many times. In nucleotides, the CDR3 is TGCGCCAGCAGCTTGGGGCTAGCGGGGGGGCCCCTGGACGAGCAGTTCTTC. Residues: CASSLGLAGGPLDEQFF. The V call is TRBV5-1, the J call TRBJ2-1, with 12 bases fitting TRBD2. The CDR3 is 17 amino acids. The germline gives CDR1 SGHRS, CDR2 YFSETQ. After removal of 0 bases from V and 10 bases from J, the junction contained 11 bases not matched to a gene.

There are a few counts of this clonotype. This chain connects TRBV6-2 or TRBV6-3 to TRBJ1-5; D gene ambiguous. In germline, CDR1 is MNHEY, CDR2 SVGEGT. The CDR3 runs to 13 residues. Trimming left V 4 bases short and J 5 bases short, with 9 bases between. DNA of the CDR3: TGTGCCAGCAGTTCGCCGGGAGATCAGCCCCAGCATTTT. This translates into CASSSPGDQPQHF.

This clonotype showed up just a few times. This chain joins TRBV6-2 or TRBV6-3 and TRBJ2-7; D uncertain. The CDR3 is made up of 15 amino acids. The germline CDR1 and CDR2 sequences are MNHEY and SVGEGT. V was pared by 2 bases and J by 2 bases, with 13 bases between. The CDR3 loop is CASSYPPKEPYEQYF. The CDR3 coding sequence is TGTGCCAGCAGTTACCCTCCAAAGGAACCCTACGAGCAGTACTTC.

This clonotype was picked up many times. The J gene is TRBJ2-5, the V gene TRBV5-1; either TRBD1 or TRBD2 may fit D (5 bases each). This CDR3 has 14 residues. Trimming took off 2 bases at V and 2 bases at J, with 10 bases between the two ends. Germline values: CDR1 SGHRS, CDR2 YFSETQ. The CDR3 protein is CASSFRDPQETQYF. The CDR3 nucleotides are TGCGCCAGCAGCTTCCGGGACCCTCAAGAGACCCAGTACTTC.

This clonotype was detected many times. The rearrangement links TRBV6-1 to TRBJ1-1; no definite D call. The CDR3 length is 14 residues. V lost 2 bases to trimming and J lost 2 bases, with 9 bases between them. Germline CDR1 MNHNS, CDR2 SASEGT. In nucleotides, the CDR3 is TGTGCCAGCAGTGAACAAAGGGCTAACACTGAAGCTTTCTTT. It encodes CASSEQRANTEAFF.

This clonotype was observed many times. This sequence joins TRBV6-2 or TRBV6-3 and TRBJ1-2; D is uncertain. The CDR3 loop spans 13 amino acids. The germline V gene encodes CDR1 MNHEY and CDR2 SVGEGT. Trimming shortened V by 2 bases and J by 4 bases, and 8 bases separated the two germline ends. CDR3 DNA: TGTGCCAGCAGTTACACCGGAGGCTATGGCTACACCTTC. This encodes CASSYTGGYGYTF.

This clonotype was seen ten or more times. The chain combines TRBV5-1 with TRBJ2-7, with TRBD1 matching over 10 bases. V shed 3 bases and J 1 base; nucleotides not matched to a gene: 4. The length of the CDR3 is 15 residues. CDR1 and CDR2 (germline): SGHRS, YFSETQ. CDR3 bases: TGCGCCAGCAGCTGGCAGGGACAGGGGTCCTACGAGCAGTACTTC. Amino acid sequence: CASSWQGQGSYEQYF.

Relative to its sample, this clonotype is medium-sized. V and J are TRBV7-9 and TRBJ1-4; perhaps TRBD1 as D (6 bases). Per the germline V gene, CDR1 is SEHNR and CDR2 is FQNEAQ (reference sequence). V lost 7 bases and J 8 bases, leaving 11 bases between the germline ends. CDR3 size: 12 residues. CDR3 in DNA: TGTGCCAGCAACTCTAGGGGGGAAAAACTGTTTTTT. Protein sequence: CASNSRGEKLFF.

There are a few counts of this clonotype. The CDR3 here is CASSPEDEKLFF. The DNA of the CDR3 is TGTGCCAGCAGTCCGGAAGATGAAAAACTGTTTTTT. The V and J genes are TRBV12-3 or TRBV12-4 and TRBJ1-4; the D is unclear. This CDR3 spans 12 amino acids. V shed 5 bases and J shed 6 bases, with 7 bases lying between them.

There are a few counts of this clonotype. This chain connects TRBV3-1 to TRBJ2-7; TRBD1 is a possible D gene (6 bases). Germline V gives CDR1 LGHDT, CDR2 YNNKEL (reference sequence). Trimming removed 2 bases from V and 7 bases from J, with 12 bases in between. This CDR3 region has 13 residues. The chain's CDR3 is CASSQLRGREQYF. Here the CDR3 DNA reads TGTGCCAGCAGCCAACTCAGGGGCCGAGAGCAGTACTTC.

This clonotype showed up just a few times. The chain recombines TRBV2 with TRBJ1-1; TRBD1 aligns across 10 bases. Looked up from germline, CDR1 is SNHLY and CDR2 is FYNNEI. This CDR3 comprises 18 residues. Germline trimming cut 7 bases from V and 0 bases from J; bases unmatched to any gene: 14. The CDR3 loop reads CASTFTRDRGTMNTEAFF. CDR3 nucleotides: TGTGCCAGCACCTTTACCAGGGACAGGGGTACAATGAACACTGAAGCTTTCTTT.

This clonotype was found many times. The rearrangement links TRBV27 to TRBJ1-4, with TRBD1 matching over 9 bases. Trimming at V came to 5 bases and at J to 5 bases, leaving 18 bases not matched to a gene. CDR1 MNHEY and CDR2 SMNVEV come from the germline V gene (reference sequence). The CDR3 has 19 residues. CDR3 DNA: TGTGCCAGCAGTACGACCGGGACAGGGAGGGGAGGGACGAATGAAAAACTGTTTTTT. It is translated as CASSTTGTGRGGTNEKLFF.